Given below is one TCR beta chain in context. An assay was performed, and its level was deep. Clones were sequenced by immunoSEQ multiplex PCR, and TCRdb holds only the in-frame ones, with some missing. Found here are under 2,500,000 clones, approximately 94% of them singletons; the top ten hold over 0.1%. The sample belongs to a study of shared clonotypes between healthy human individuals. V lost 6 bases to trimming and J lost 5 bases; unmatched junction nucleotides: 5. The CDR3 is made up of 14 amino acids. Germline V CDR1 and CDR2: MNHEY, SVGAGI. This chain connects TRBV6-5 to TRBJ2-5; TRBD2 agrees at 11 bases. This receptor was identified in a man aged 18 to 30 in good health. Sequencing was done on a sample of naive CD4+ T cells sorted from blood. The subset was: CD45RA+ positively selected. For the CDR3, the DNA is TGTGCCAGCAGGCCACTAGCGGGAGTTGAGACCCAGTACTTC. Translating it yields CASRPLAGVETQYF.